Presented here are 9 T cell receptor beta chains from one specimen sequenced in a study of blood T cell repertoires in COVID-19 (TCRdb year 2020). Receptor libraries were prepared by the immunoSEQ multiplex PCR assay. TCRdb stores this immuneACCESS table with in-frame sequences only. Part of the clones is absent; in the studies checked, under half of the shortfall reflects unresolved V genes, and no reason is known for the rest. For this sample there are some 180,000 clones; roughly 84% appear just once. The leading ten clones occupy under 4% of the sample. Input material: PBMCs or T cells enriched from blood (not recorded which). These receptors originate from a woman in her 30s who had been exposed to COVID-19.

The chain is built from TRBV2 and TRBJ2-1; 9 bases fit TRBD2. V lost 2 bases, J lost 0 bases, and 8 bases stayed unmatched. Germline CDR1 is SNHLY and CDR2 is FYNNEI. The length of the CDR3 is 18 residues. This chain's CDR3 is CASSELGSGGRSYNEQFF. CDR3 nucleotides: TGTGCCAGCAGTGAATTGGGTAGCGGGGGACGCTCCTACAATGAGCAGTTCTTC. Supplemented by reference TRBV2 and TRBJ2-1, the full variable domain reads EPEVTQTPSHQVTQMGQEVILRCVPISNHLYFYWYRQILGQKVEFLVSFYNNEISEKSEIFDDQFSVERPDGSNFTLKIRSTKLEDSAMYFCASSELGSGGRSYNEQFFGPGTRLTVL.

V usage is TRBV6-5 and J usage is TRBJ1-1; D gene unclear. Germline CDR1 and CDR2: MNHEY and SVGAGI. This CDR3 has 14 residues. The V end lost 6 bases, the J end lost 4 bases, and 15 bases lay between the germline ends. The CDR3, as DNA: TGTGCCAGCAGACCCGCCAAGGCGGCCACTGAAGCTTTCTTT. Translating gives CASRPAKAATEAFF.

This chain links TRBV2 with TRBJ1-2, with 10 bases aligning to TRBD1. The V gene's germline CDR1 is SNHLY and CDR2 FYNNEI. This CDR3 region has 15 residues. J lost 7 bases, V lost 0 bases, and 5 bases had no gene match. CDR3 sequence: CASSEAEGDRGGYTF. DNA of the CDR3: TGTGCCAGCAGTGAAGCGGAGGGGGACAGGGGTGGCTACACCTTC.

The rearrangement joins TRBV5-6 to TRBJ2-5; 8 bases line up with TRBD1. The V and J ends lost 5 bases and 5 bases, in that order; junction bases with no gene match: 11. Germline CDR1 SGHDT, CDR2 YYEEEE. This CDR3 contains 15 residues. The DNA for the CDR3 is TGTGCCAGCAGTCCCGACAGGGGTGGCCCTGAGACCCAGTACTTC. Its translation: CASSPDRGGPETQYF. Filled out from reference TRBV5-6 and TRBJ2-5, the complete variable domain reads DAGVTQSPTHLIKTRGQQVTLRCSPKSGHDTVSWYQQALGQGPQFIFQYYEEEERQRGNFPDRFSGHQFPNYSSELNVNALLLGDSALYLCASSPDRGGPETQYFGPGTRLLVL.

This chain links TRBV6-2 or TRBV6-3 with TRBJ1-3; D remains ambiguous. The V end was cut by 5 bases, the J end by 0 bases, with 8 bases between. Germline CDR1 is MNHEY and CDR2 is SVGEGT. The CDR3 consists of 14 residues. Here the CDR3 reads CASSRGLSGNTIYF. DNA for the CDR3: TGTGCCAGCAGTCGAGGGCTCTCTGGAAACACCATATATTTT.

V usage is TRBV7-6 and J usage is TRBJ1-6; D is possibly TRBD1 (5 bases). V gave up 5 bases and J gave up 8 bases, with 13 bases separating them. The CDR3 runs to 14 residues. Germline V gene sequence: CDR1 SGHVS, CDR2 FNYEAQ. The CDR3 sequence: CASSIQTGDSPLHF. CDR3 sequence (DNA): TGTGCCAGCAGCATACAAACGGGGGATTCACCCCTCCACTTT.

The CDR3 region is CASSGGVNQPQHF. The CDR3 DNA is TGTGCCAGCAGCGGAGGCGTCAATCAGCCCCAGCATTTT. The chain carries TRBV7-2 and TRBJ1-5; D gene uncertain. The V and J ends lost 5 bases and 3 bases respectively, with 8 bases between them. CDR3 length equals 13 residues. The germline CDR1 and CDR2 sequences are SGHTA and FQGNSA.

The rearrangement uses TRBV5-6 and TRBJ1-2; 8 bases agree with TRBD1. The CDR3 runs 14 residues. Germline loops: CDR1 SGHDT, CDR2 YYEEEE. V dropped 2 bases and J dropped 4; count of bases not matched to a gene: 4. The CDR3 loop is CASSLGQGVYGYTF. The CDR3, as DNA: TGTGCCAGCAGCTTAGGACAGGGTGTCTATGGCTACACCTTC.

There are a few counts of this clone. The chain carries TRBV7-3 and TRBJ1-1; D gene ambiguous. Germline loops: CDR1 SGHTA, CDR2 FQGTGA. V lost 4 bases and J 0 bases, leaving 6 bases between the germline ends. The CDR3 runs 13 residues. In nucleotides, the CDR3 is TGTGCCAGCAGCTCACAGTTGAACACTGAAGCTTTCTTT. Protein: CASSSQLNTEAFF.